The 13 T cell receptor beta chains below were found in one sample sequenced in a study of patients and donors after allogeneic stem cell transplantation. TCRdb independently ran MiXCR on the RT-PCR reads; one entry per CDR3 protein. The data hold approximately 31,000 distinct CDR3 sequences, with roughly a third observed a single time. The sample was blood, either unsorted or a sorted T cell fraction (not recorded which). These receptor sequences come from a human donor who was either an allogeneic HSCT recipient or a stem cell or donor lymphocyte infusion donor (not recorded which). It is not recorded whose cells these are; they may come from a transplant donor.

This clonotype was seen a handful of times. This chain joins TRBV7-2 and TRBJ2-1; 8 bases align to TRBD2. The CDR3 runs 15 residues. Germline CDR1 SGHTA, CDR2 FQGNSA. Trimming took 3 bases from V and 5 from J; bases not matched to a gene: 6. The DNA for the CDR3 is TGTGCCAGCAGCTTGAGCGGGGGCCCCGACAATGAGCAGTTCTTC. Translation: CASSLSGGPDNEQFF.

This chain connects TRBV24-1 to TRBJ2-7, with TRBD1 matching over 9 bases. The germline gives CDR1 KGHDR, CDR2 SFDVKD. Trimming took 5 bases from V and 4 from J; bases not matched to a gene: 8. The CDR3 is 15 amino acids. The CDR3 sequence is CATSAAGQGFYEQYF. In DNA form, the CDR3 reads TGTGCCACCAGTGCAGCGGGACAGGGATTTTACGAGCAGTACTTC.

V gene TRBV5-1 combines with J gene TRBJ2-2, with no clear D. V dropped 1 base and J dropped 6 bases, with 7 bases sitting between them. Germline CDR1 SGHRS, CDR2 YFSETQ. This CDR3 is built from 13 residues. The DNA for the CDR3 is TGCGCCAGCAGCTTGAACGCACCCGGGGAGCTGTTTTTT. Residues: CASSLNAPGELFF. Filled out from reference TRBV5-1 and TRBJ2-2, the complete variable domain reads KAGVTQTPRYLIKTRGQQVTLSCSPISGHRSVSWYQQTPGQGLQFLFEYFSETQRNKGNFPGRFSGRQFSNSRSEMNVSTLELGDSALYLCASSLNAPGELFFGEGSRLTVL.

The chain has TRBV7-2 and TRBJ2-3; no clear D gene. The length of the CDR3 is 13 residues. V lost 3 bases, J lost 4 bases, and 8 bases lay in between. Germline V CDR1 and CDR2: SGHTA, FQGNSA. The DNA for the CDR3 is TGTGCCAGCAGCTTTAGGAACGCAGATACGCAGTATTTT. It is translated as CASSFRNADTQYF.

This clonotype appeared a few times. The chain is built from TRBV7-3 and TRBJ2-1, with 15 bases that match TRBD2. The V gene's germline CDR1 is SGHTA and CDR2 FQGTGA. Trimming at V came to 5 bases and at J to 8 bases, leaving 4 bases not matched to a gene. The CDR3 sequence is 15 residues long. In DNA form, the CDR3 reads TGTGCCAGCAGCCGGACTAGCGGGAGGGCGGATGAGCAGTTCTTC. It translates to CASSRTSGRADEQFF.

The rearrangement uses TRBV15 and TRBJ2-2; D is unclear. Germline V gene lookup returns CDR1 LNHNV and CDR2 YYDKDF (reference sequence). There are 12 residues in the CDR3. V was trimmed by 8 bases and J by 5 bases, leaving 9 bases between them. Here the CDR3 reads CATLQETGELFF. CDR3 nucleotides: TGTGCCACCCTGCAGGAAACCGGGGAGCTGTTTTTT.

This chain joins TRBV7-6 and TRBJ2-3; 13 bases are a match to TRBD2. Germline CDR1 and CDR2: SGHVS and FNYEAQ. The trim removed 1 base at V and 4 bases at J, leaving 20 bases unmatched. This CDR3 region has 22 residues. CDR3 sequence: CASSLEPPPGLAGVSVADTQYF. DNA for the CDR3: TGTGCCAGCAGCTTAGAGCCACCCCCTGGACTAGCGGGAGTCTCTGTCGCAGATACGCAGTATTTT.

V usage is TRBV29-1 and J usage is TRBJ2-7; D is perhaps TRBD2 (5 bases). Germline V gene lookup returns CDR1 SQVTM and CDR2 ANQGSEA. This CDR3 spans 12 amino acids. V was shortened by 3 bases and J by 3 bases, with 9 bases between the two germline ends. CDR3 in DNA: TGCAGCGTTGATTGGAGGAACTACGAGCAGTACGTC. As protein: CSVDWRNYEQYV.

This clonotype has a handful of counts. The V and J genes are TRBV7-2 and TRBJ1-1; D is unresolved. Germline CDR1 reads SGHTA; CDR2 reads FQGNSA. V was pared by 2 bases and J by 5 bases, with 12 bases between. The CDR3 is 14 amino acids. Written as DNA, the CDR3 is TGTGCCAGCAGCTTACCAGGAACGGGAACTGAAGCTTTCTTT. Translation: CASSLPGTGTEAFF. The variable domain in full, completed from reference TRBV7-2 and TRBJ1-1, reads GAGVSQSPSNKVTEKGKDVELRCDPISGHTALYWYRQSLGQGLEFLIYFQGNSAPDKSGLPSDRFSAERTGGSVSTLTIQRTQQEDSAVYLCASSLPGTGTEAFFGQGTRLTVV.

The V call is TRBV4-2, the J call TRBJ1-6; D not certain. Trimming cost V 1 base and J 8 bases, with 9 bases left between them. Germline V CDR1 and CDR2: LGHNA, YNFKEQ. The CDR3 is made up of 14 amino acids. Here the CDR3 DNA reads TGTGCCAGCAGCCAAGCCCCCGGGGATTCACCCCTCCACTTT. As protein: CASSQAPGDSPLHF.

By proportion, this clonotype is medium-sized. J is TRBJ1-2 and V is TRBV20-1, with D possibly matching TRBD1 (6 bases). The CDR3 loop spans 11 amino acids. Per the germline V gene, CDR1 is DFQATT and CDR2 is SNEGSKA (reference sequence). Trimming left V 6 bases short and J 7 bases short, with 12 bases between. The CDR3 loop is CSAPGASGYTF. The CDR3 DNA reads as TGCAGTGCACCAGGGGCGAGTGGCTACACCTTC.

The CDR3: CASSLTGGQETQYF. Here the CDR3 DNA reads TGTGCCAGCAGCTTAACGGGGGGGCAAGAGACCCAGTACTTC. This rearrangement joins TRBV7-6 to TRBJ2-5; 8 bases line up with TRBD2. The ends lost 2 bases at V and 2 bases at J; junction bases unmatched: 1. This CDR3 contains 14 residues. Germline CDR1 is SGHVS and CDR2 is FNYEAQ.

The chain has TRBV3-1 and TRBJ1-5; TRBD1 matches 7 bases. V shed 5 bases, J shed 7 bases, and the junction held 8 bases outside the gene matches. This CDR3 spans 14 amino acids. Germline values: CDR1 LGHDT, CDR2 YNNKEL (reference sequence). The CDR3 DNA reads TGTGCCAGCAGCTCCCAGGGGGAGGGGCAGCCCCAGCATTTT. It yields the protein CASSSQGEGQPQHF.